Following are 26 T cell receptor beta chains from one sample sequenced in a study of a mutant IDH1 vaccine in newly diagnosed glioma. Using immunoSEQ multiplex PCR, the repertoire was profiled, and TCRdb retains in-frame clones only, with some absent. The table lists some 42,000 clones, roughly 83% of them singletons. Antigens for these TCRs are unknown. Time point here: week 35, safety follow-up. Every vaccine dose comprised 300 ug of mutant IDH1 20-mer peptide plus topical imiquimod. The specimen comprised PBMCs, sampled from a glioma patient whose treatment included an IDH1 peptide vaccine. The receptors shown here come from a woman aged 45-65 years with glioma.

This chain links TRBV5-1 with TRBJ2-7; D might be TRBD2 (6 bases). The germline V gene has CDR1 SGHRS and CDR2 YFSETQ. V lost 0 bases, J lost 5 bases, and 15 bases lay in between. This CDR3 contains 15 residues. CDR3: CASSLDGGFSDEQYF. In nucleotides, the CDR3 is TGCGCCAGCAGCTTGGATGGGGGGTTTAGCGACGAGCAGTACTTC.

The chain has TRBV10-3 and TRBJ2-3; tentatively, D is TRBD1 (5 bases). This CDR3 region has 16 residues. The germline V gene encodes CDR1 ENHRY and CDR2 SYGVKD. V was trimmed by 0 bases and J by 2 bases, leaving 12 bases between them. The chain's CDR3 is CAISESRTPDTDTQYF. The CDR3 region has the DNA TGTGCCATCAGTGAGTCCCGGACACCTGACACAGATACGCAGTATTTT.

J is TRBJ2-3 and V is TRBV2, with unresolved D. Per the germline V gene, CDR1 is SNHLY and CDR2 is FYNNEI. V gave up 4 bases and J gave up 4 bases, with 6 bases separating them. The CDR3 is 12 residues long. As DNA, the CDR3 is TGTGCCAGCAGTGGGCAGCCAGATACGCAGTATTTT. Encoded protein: CASSGQPDTQYF.

The J gene is TRBJ1-3, the V gene TRBV6-6; D gene unclear. The germline V and J ends were trimmed by 2 bases and 4 bases, with 12 bases remaining between them. Germline CDR1 reads MNHNY; CDR2 reads SVGAGI (reference sequence). The CDR3 sequence is 15 residues long. DNA for the CDR3: TGTGCCAGCAGTTACGCCCGCCAGGACGGAAACACCATATATTTT. It yields the protein CASSYARQDGNTIYF.

This clone has only one observation. CDR3 DNA: TGTGCCAGCATGGGGGACCCCCCGAACACCGGGGAGCTGTTTTTT. Translation gives CASMGDPPNTGELFF. The V gene is TRBV2, the J gene TRBJ2-2; either TRBD1 or TRBD2 may supply D (5 bases each). Trimming shortened V by 7 bases and J by 0 bases, and 12 bases separated the two germline ends. CDR1 is SNHLY, CDR2 FYNNEI, per germline. There are 15 residues in the CDR3.

The gene calls are TRBV5-4 and TRBJ2-4; maybe TRBD2 (7 bases). Germline assignment: CDR1 SGHNT and CDR2 YYREEE (reference sequence). V gave up 4 bases and J gave up 6 bases, with 14 bases separating them. CDR3 length equals 14 residues. The CDR3 loop is CASSEGEGRNIQYF. The CDR3, as DNA: TGTGCCAGCAGCGAGGGGGAGGGACGAAACATTCAGTACTTC.

This chain links TRBV6-5 with TRBJ1-5; a possible D gene is TRBD1 (5 bases). Per germline, CDR1 MNHEY and CDR2 SVGAGI. The CDR3 consists of 15 residues. Deletions cut 8 bases from V and 4 bases from J, with 18 bases between. For the CDR3, the DNA is TGTGCCAGCGGCAACCGGGACGTCGGAAATCAGCCCCAGCATTTT. Amino acid sequence: CASGNRDVGNQPQHF.

This clone was found a few times. This rearrangement joins TRBV6-1 to TRBJ1-6; no definite D call. Deletions cut 7 bases from V and 7 bases from J, with 14 bases between. Germline V lookup: CDR1 MNHNS, CDR2 SASEGT. The CDR3 extends over 14 amino acids. The CDR3: CASTWESENSPLHF. In DNA, the CDR3 is TGTGCCAGCACTTGGGAATCAGAAAATTCACCCCTCCACTTT.

This chain connects TRBV6-1 to TRBJ1-1; no clear D gene. With 4 bases removed from V and 3 bases from J, the gap between germline ends came to 12 bases. This CDR3 has 14 amino acids. From germline, CDR1 is MNHNS and CDR2 SASEGT. The CDR3 loop is CASSARREDTEAFF. The CDR3 nucleotides are TGTGCCAGCAGTGCGAGGAGGGAGGACACTGAAGCTTTCTTT.

In its sample, this clone was seen a few times. V gene TRBV11-1 combines with J gene TRBJ1-2, with D unresolved. CDR3 length equals 14 residues. CDR1 SGHAT and CDR2 FQDESV come from the germline V gene (reference sequence). Trimming removed 8 bases from V and 1 base from J, with 14 bases in between. CDR3 sequence reads: CASGREGLNYGYTF. The CDR3 DNA sequence: TGTGCCAGCGGACGGGAAGGTCTTAACTATGGCTACACCTTC.

This chain connects TRBV10-2 to TRBJ2-1, with TRBD2 matching 9 bases. V dropped 10 bases and J dropped 4; count of bases not matched to a gene: 8. Germline lookup yields CDR1 WSHSY and CDR2 SAAADI. The CDR3 consists of 14 residues. The CDR3 loop reads CATVAGGLYNEQFF. CDR3 coding DNA: TGCGCCACTGTCGCGGGGGGGCTATACAATGAGCAGTTCTTC.

CDR3 DNA sequence: TGTGCCAGTCTGGTATGGGGGAACACTGAAGCTTTCTTT. Protein: CASLVWGNTEAFF. The chain couples TRBV19 to TRBJ1-1, with D uncertain. Trimming removed 8 bases at V and 1 base at J, with 11 bases between. This CDR3 region has 13 residues. Germline lookup yields CDR1 LNHDA and CDR2 SQIVND (reference sequence).

The gene calls are TRBV2 and TRBJ2-7, with a weak D call TRBD1 (6 bases). From germline, CDR1 is SNHLY and CDR2 FYNNEI. V lost 5 bases to trimming and J lost 4 bases, with 15 bases between them. The CDR3 extends over 14 amino acids. This chain's CDR3 is CASSNQGYGYEQYF. The DNA for the CDR3 is TGTGCCAGCAGTAATCAGGGGTATGGGTACGAGCAGTACTTC.

The V and J genes are TRBV7-2 and TRBJ2-3; TRBD2 matches 8 bases. Germline V gene sequence: CDR1 SGHTA, CDR2 FQGNSA. Trimming took 2 bases from V and 5 from J; bases not matched to a gene: 9. This CDR3 spans 16 amino acids. The CDR3 loop reads CASSLRPAGGVDTQYF. The CDR3 nucleotides read TGTGCCAGCAGCTTAAGGCCCGCGGGGGGCGTAGATACGCAGTATTTT.

Only a few counts were recorded for this clone. The J gene is TRBJ1-4, the V gene TRBV6-5; maybe TRBD1 (5 bases). Trimming took 8 bases from V and 5 from J, leaving 12 bases between them. The CDR3 is 13 residues long. CDR1 and CDR2 from the germline V gene are MNHEY and SVGAGI. Written as DNA, the CDR3 is TGTGCCAGCGCCGCGCGGGGGAATGAAAAACTGTTTTTT. It is translated as CASAARGNEKLFF.

V gene TRBV29-1 combines with J gene TRBJ1-5, with a tentative D call TRBD1 (5 bases). Germline CDR1 reads SQVTM; CDR2 reads ANQGSEA. This CDR3 is 15 amino acids long. The V end was cut by 0 bases, the J end by 2 bases, with 11 bases between. As DNA, the CDR3 is TGCAGCGTTGAAGAGGCCAGGGAGGGCAATCAGCCCCAGCATTTT. This translates into CSVEEAREGNQPQHF.

This rearrangement joins TRBV27 to TRBJ1-2; 9 bases align to TRBD1. In germline, CDR1 is MNHEY, CDR2 SMNVEV (reference sequence). The V segment lost 8 bases and the J segment 4 bases; nucleotides outside the gene matches: 14. This CDR3 region has 16 residues. CDR3 in DNA: TGTGCCAGCCTCAAAGTCGGACAGGGGAGAATCTATGGCTACACCTTC. Protein: CASLKVGQGRIYGYTF.

This clone has a single count. This chain uses TRBV18 with TRBJ2-5, with a possible D match to TRBD2 (5 bases). The CDR3 totals 13 residues. With 1 base removed from V and 8 bases from J, the gap between germline ends came to 11 bases. Germline lookup yields CDR1 KGHSH and CDR2 LQKENI. Here the CDR3 DNA reads TGTGCCAGCTCACCACACAAGGGAGAAACCCAGTACTTC. As protein: CASSPHKGETQYF.

The chain joins TRBV7-3 to TRBJ2-3; possibly TRBD1 for D (6 bases). CDR3 length equals 14 residues. V shed 5 bases and J shed 2 bases, with 11 bases lying between them. The V gene's germline CDR1 is SGHTA and CDR2 FQGTGA. The CDR3 spells CASSRGQPTDTQYF. CDR3 coding DNA: TGTGCCAGCAGCCGAGGACAGCCCACAGATACGCAGTATTTT.

The chain has TRBV6-1 and TRBJ2-5; 7 bases fit TRBD1. Per germline, CDR1 MNHNS and CDR2 SASEGT. There are 15 residues in the CDR3. Trimming took 2 bases from V and 2 from J; bases not matched to a gene: 5. The CDR3 here is CASSEMGRGQETQYF. CDR3 nucleotides: TGTGCCAGCAGTGAAATGGGCAGGGGGCAAGAGACCCAGTACTTC.

The chain combines TRBV6-5 with TRBJ2-7; D uncertain. This CDR3 comprises 16 residues. Germline loops: CDR1 MNHEY, CDR2 SVGAGI. V was shortened by 0 bases and J by 3 bases, with 15 bases between the two germline ends. CDR3 bases: TGTGCCAGCAGTTACTCGGCAGGCTCAAAATACTACGAGCAGTACTTC. It yields the protein CASSYSAGSKYYEQYF.

The V gene is TRBV7-2, the J gene TRBJ2-7; 11 nucleotides match TRBD1. CDR1 and CDR2 (germline): SGHTA, FQGNSA. The CDR3 runs to 14 residues. The junction had 8 bases not matched to a gene; V was cut back by 7 bases and J by 6 bases. The CDR3 protein is CASTSDRGRREQYF. CDR3 sequence (DNA): TGTGCCAGCACCTCGGACAGGGGGCGTCGCGAGCAGTACTTC.

Concerning this clone itself: The sample has other DNA sequences that encode this CDR3 too. This chain joins TRBV18 and TRBJ2-7; a possible D gene is TRBD2 (6 bases). CDR3 length equals 12 residues. The V and J ends lost 3 bases and 4 bases respectively, with 7 bases between them. Germline V CDR1 and CDR2: KGHSH, LQKENI. The CDR3 sequence: CASSPGGYEQYF. The CDR3 DNA follows: TGTGCCAGCTCACCGGGGGGTTACGAGCAGTACTTC.

The chain links TRBV7-2 to TRBJ1-1; 7 bases match TRBD1. V shed 6 bases, J shed 2 bases, and the junction held 6 bases outside the gene matches. Germline lookup yields CDR1 SGHTA and CDR2 FQGNSA. The CDR3 runs 14 residues. CDR3 nucleotide sequence: TGTGCCAGCAGGACCCACAGGGGAAACACTGAAGCTTTCTTT. It encodes CASRTHRGNTEAFF.

This clone came up once. This sequence joins TRBV6-4 and TRBJ2-2; D uncertain. V lost 6 bases to trimming and J lost 1 base, with 9 bases between them. The CDR3 covers 14 residues. Per germline, CDR1 MRHNA and CDR2 SNTAGT. CDR3 in DNA: TGTGCCAGCAGCCTCTCAGTGAACACCGGGGAGCTGTTTTTT. It yields the protein CASSLSVNTGELFF.

Regarding this clone: The sample contains more than one DNA sequence encoding this CDR3. This sequence joins TRBV7-9 and TRBJ1-4; possible D gene TRBD1, 5 bases. CDR3 length: 14 residues. Per the germline V gene, CDR1 is SEHNR and CDR2 is FQNEAQ (reference sequence). With 2 bases removed from V and 4 bases from J, the gap between germline ends came to 8 bases. For the CDR3, the DNA is TGTGCCAGCAGCTTACGGCAGGGTAATGAAAAACTGTTTTTT. It is translated as CASSLRQGNEKLFF.